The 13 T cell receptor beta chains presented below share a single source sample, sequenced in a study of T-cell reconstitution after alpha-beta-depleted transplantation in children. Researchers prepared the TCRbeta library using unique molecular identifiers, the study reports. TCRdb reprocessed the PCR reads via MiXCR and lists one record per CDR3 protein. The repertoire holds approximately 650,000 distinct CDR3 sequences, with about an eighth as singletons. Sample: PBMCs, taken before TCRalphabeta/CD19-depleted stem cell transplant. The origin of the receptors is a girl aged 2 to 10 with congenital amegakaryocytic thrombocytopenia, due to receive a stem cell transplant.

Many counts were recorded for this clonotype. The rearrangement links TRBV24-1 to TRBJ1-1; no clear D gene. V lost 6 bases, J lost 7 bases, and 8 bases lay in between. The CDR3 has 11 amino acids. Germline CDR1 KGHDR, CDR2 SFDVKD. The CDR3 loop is CATSLLGEAFF. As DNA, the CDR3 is TGTGCCACCAGTCTGCTGGGTGAAGCTTTCTTT.

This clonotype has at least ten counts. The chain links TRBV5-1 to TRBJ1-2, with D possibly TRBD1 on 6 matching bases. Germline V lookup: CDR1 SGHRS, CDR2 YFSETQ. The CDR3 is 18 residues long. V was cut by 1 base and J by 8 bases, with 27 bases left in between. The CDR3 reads CASSLTIMTDSYQGGYTF. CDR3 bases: TGCGCCAGCAGCTTGACGATAATGACGGACAGTTACCAGGGAGGCTACACCTTC.

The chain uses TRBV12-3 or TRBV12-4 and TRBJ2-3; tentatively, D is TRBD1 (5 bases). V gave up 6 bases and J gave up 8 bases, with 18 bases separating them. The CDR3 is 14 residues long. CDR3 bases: TGTGCCAGCAGCCCCCCCTCTAGGGGTGGTACGCAGTATTTT. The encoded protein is CASSPPSRGGTQYF.

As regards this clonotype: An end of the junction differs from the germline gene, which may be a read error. CDR3 sequence: CASSRDRGRLGAIVLTF. The CDR3 DNA reads as TGTGCCAGTTCCCGGGACAGGGGGCGCCTGGGGGCCATCGTCCTGACTTTC. This chain connects TRBV2 to TRBJ2-6; 12 nucleotides match TRBD1. Germline V gene sequence: CDR1 SNHLY, CDR2 FYNNEI. There are 17 residues in the CDR3.

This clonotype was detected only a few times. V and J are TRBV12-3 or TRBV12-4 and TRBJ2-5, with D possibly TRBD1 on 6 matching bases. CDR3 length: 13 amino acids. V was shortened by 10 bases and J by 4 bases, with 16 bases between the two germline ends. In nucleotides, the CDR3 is TGTGCCACCCGAAGGGGGAGTGGAGAGACCCAGTACTTC. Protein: CATRRGSGETQYF.

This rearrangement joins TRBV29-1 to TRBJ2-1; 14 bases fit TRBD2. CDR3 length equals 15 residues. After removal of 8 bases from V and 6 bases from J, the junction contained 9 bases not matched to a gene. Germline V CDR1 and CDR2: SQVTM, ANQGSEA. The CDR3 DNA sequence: TGCAGCAAAACCCCCGGGACTAGCGGGAGCAATGAGCAGTTCTTC. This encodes CSKTPGTSGSNEQFF.

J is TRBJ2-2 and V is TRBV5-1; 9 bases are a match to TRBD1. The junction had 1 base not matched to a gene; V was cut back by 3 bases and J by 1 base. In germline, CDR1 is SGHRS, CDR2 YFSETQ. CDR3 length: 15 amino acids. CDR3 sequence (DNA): TGCGCCAGCAGCTGGGGACAGGGGAACACCGGGGAGCTGTTTTTT. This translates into CASSWGQGNTGELFF.

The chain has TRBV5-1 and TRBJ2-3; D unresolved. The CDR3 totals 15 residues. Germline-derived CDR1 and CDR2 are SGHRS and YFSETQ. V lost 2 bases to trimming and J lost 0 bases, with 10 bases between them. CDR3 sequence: CASSFALLSTDTQYF. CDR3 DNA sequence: TGCGCCAGCAGCTTCGCCCTCCTTAGCACAGATACGCAGTATTTT.

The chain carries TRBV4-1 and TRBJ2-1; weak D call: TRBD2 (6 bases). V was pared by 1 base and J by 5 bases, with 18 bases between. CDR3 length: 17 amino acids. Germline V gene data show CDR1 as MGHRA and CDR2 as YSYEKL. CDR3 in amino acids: CASSQVPMGLVDNEQFF. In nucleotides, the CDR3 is TGCGCCAGCAGCCAAGTACCTATGGGACTCGTGGACAATGAGCAGTTCTTC.

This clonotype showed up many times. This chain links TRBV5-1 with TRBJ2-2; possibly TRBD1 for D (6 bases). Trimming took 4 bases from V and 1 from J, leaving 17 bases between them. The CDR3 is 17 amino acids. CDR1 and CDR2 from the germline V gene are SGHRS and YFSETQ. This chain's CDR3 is CASSPKLGARNTGELFF. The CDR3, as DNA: TGCGCCAGCAGCCCAAAACTGGGGGCGAGGAACACCGGGGAGCTGTTTTTT.

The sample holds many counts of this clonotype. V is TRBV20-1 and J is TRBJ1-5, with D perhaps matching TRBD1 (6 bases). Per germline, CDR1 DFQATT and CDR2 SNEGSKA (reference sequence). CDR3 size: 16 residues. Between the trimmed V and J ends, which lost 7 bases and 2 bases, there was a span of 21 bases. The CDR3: CSVLDSAGLGNQPQHF. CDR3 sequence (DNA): TGCAGTGTGTTGGACAGCGCTGGGCTGGGCAATCAGCCCCAGCATTTT.

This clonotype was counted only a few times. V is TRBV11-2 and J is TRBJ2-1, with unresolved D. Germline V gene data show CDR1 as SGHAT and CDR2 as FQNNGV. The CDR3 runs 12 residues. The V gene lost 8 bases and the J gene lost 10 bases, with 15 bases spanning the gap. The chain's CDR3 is CASCPHTTEQFF. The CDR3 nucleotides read TGTGCCAGCTGCCCTCATACTACGGAGCAGTTCTTC.

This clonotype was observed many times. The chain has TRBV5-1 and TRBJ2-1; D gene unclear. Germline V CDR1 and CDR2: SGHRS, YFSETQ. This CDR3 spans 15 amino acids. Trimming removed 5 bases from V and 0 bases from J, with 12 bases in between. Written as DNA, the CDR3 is TGCGCCAGCAGAAGGACCCATAGCTCCTACAATGAGCAGTTCTTC. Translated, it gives CASRRTHSSYNEQFF.